Here is one T cell receptor beta chain with its context. The antigen is not known. The junction had 12 bases not matched to a gene; V was cut back by 2 bases and J by 3 bases. The CDR3 loop spans 17 amino acids. Germline lookup yields CDR1 SEHNR and CDR2 FQNEAQ (reference sequence). This entry belongs to a study of shared clonotypes between healthy human individuals. Study overall: CD4 naive cells filled three plates per donor, CD4 memory three, CD8 naive two and CD8 memory one.

Study-level points and caveats: Unshared clonotypes carried lower generation probabilities than those common to all four donors.

Only CD45RO-negative cells positively selected for CCR7 counted as naive CD8 cells, so terminally differentiated effector memory CD45RA+ cells were excluded. Only in-frame clones appear in the TCRdb table, and some are missing; sequencing was by immunoSEQ multiplex PCR. The repertoire has hundreds of thousands of clones, roughly 98% of them found once; the top ten carry 0.3%. The sequenced sample was naive CD8+ T cells sorted from blood. This receptor was obtained from a man under 40 in good health. The rearrangement links TRBV7-9 to TRBJ2-5; the match to TRBD1 covers 7 bases. Written as DNA, the CDR3 is TGTGCCAGCAGCTTATTGAGCTACAGGGGAAGTGAAGAGACCCAGTACTTC. Its translation is CASSLLSYRGSEETQYF.